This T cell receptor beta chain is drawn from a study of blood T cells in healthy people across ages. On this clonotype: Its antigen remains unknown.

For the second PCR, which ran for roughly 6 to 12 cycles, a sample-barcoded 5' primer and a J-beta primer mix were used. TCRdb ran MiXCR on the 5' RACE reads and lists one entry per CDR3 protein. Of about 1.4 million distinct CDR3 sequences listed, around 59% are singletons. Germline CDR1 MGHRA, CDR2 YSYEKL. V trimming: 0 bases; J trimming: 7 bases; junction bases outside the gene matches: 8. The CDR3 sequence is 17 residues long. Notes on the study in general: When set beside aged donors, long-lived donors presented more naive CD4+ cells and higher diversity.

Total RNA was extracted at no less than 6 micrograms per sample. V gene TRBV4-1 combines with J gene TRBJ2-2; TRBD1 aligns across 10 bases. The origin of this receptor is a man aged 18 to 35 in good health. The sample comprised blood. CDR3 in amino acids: CASSQDGDRGRGGELFF. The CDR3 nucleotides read TGCGCCAGCAGCCAAGATGGAGACAGGGGGCGCGGCGGGGAGCTGTTTTTT.